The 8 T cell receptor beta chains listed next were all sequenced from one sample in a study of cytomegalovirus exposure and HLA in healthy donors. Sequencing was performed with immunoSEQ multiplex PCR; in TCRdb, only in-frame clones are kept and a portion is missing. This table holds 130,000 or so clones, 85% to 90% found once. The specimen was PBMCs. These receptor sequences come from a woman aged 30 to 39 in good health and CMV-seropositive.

CDR3 loop: CASSPQGVNTEAFF. The CDR3 DNA is TGTGCCAGCTCACCGCAGGGGGTGAACACTGAAGCTTTCTTT. The J gene is TRBJ1-1, the V gene TRBV18; 7 bases map to TRBD1. This CDR3 region has 14 residues. J gave up 0 bases and V 3 bases, and 1 base lay outside the gene matches. CDR1 and CDR2 from the germline V gene are KGHSH and LQKENI.

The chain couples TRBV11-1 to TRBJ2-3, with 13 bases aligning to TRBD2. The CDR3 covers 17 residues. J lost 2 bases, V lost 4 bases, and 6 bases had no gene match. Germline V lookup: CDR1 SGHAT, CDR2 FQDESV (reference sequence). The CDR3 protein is CASSSPGLAGFTDTQYF. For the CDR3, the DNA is TGTGCCAGCAGCTCCCCGGGACTAGCGGGGTTCACAGATACGCAGTATTTT. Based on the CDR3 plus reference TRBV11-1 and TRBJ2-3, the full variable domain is EAEVAQSPRYKITEKSQAVAFWCDPISGHATLYWYRQILGQGPELLVQFQDESVVDDSQLPKDRFSAERLKGVDSTLKIQPAELGDSAMYLCASSSPGLAGFTDTQYFGPGTRLTVL.

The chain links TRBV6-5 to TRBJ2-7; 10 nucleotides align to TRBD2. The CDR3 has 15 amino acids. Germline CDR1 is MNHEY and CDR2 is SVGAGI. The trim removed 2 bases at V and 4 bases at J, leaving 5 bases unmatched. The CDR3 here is CASSYGASGSYEQYF. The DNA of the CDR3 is TGTGCCAGCAGTTACGGGGCTAGCGGGAGTTACGAGCAGTACTTC.

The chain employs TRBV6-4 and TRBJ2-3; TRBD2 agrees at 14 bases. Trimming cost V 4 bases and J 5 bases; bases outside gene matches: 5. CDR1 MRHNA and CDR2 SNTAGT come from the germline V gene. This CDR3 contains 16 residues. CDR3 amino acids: CASSVTSGGAGDTQYF. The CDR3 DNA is TGTGCCAGCAGTGTGACTAGCGGGGGGGCCGGAGATACGCAGTATTTT.

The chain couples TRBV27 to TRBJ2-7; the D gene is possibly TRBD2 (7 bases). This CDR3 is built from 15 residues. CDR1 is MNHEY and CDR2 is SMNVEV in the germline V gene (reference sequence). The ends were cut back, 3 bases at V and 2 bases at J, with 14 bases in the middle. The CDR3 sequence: CASSFGGPFPYEQYF. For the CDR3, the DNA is TGTGCCAGCAGTTTCGGGGGGCCATTCCCCTACGAGCAGTACTTC.

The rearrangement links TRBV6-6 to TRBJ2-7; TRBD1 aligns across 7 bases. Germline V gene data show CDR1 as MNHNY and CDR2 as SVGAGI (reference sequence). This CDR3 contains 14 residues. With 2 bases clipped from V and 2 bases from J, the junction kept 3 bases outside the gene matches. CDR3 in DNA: TGTGCCAGCAGTTACCGGGGACAGACCTACGAGCAGTACTTC. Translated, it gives CASSYRGQTYEQYF.

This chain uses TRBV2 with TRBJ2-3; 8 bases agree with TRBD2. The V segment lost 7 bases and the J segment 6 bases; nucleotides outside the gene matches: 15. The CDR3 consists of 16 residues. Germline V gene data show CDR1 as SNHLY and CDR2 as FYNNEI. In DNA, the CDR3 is TGTGCCAGCACCCCAGCCCCCGGGACTAGTCGGGATACGCAGTATTTT. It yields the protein CASTPAPGTSRDTQYF.

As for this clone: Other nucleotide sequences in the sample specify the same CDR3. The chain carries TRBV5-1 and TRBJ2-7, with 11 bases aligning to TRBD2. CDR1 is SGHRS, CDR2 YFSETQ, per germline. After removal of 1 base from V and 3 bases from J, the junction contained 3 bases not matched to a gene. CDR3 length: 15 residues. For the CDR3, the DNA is TGCGCCAGCAGCTTGAGACTAGCGGGAAGCTACGAGCAGTACTTC. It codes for CASSLRLAGSYEQYF.